A selection of T cell receptor beta chains follows, all from one sample in a study of Graves' ophthalmopathy and Graves' hyperthyroidism. TCRdb used MiXCR to reprocess the multiplex PCR reads, holding one entry per CDR3 protein. Among almost 40,000 distinct CDR3 sequences listed, roughly 52% were seen once. Sequenced input: peripheral blood. These receptor sequences come from an adult woman with stable Graves' hyperthyroidism. Each CDR3 is given with its conserved first and last residue. The D gene is left open where the match is weak. The size entry is marked missing in some rows and otherwise reads once, few, many or a size class.

j_call clone_size v_call d_call cdr3_nt cdr3_aa
TRBJ2-7 . TRBV24-1 TRBD2 TGTGCCACCAGTGATACGACTAGCGGGATATACGAGCAGTACTTC CATSDTTSGIYEQYF
TRBJ2-6 . TRBV29-1 . TGCAGCGTTGTCATGGTCCACTCTGGGGCCAACGTCCTGACTTTC CSVVMVHSGANVLTF
TRBJ1-1 . TRBV20-1 . TGCAGTGCTAGTGGTTTGGGGGGCAAGACTGAAGCTTTCTTT CSASGLGGKTEAFF
TRBJ2-5 . TRBV2 . TGTGCCAGCAGTGTAGGGGGGTACCAAGAGACCCAGTACTTC CASSVGGYQETQYF
TRBJ1-1 medium-sized TRBV25-1 . TGTGCCAGCAGTGTGTCGGGGCACGAAGCTTTCTTT CASSVSGHEAFF
TRBJ1-2 many TRBV3-1 . TGTGCCAGCAGCCAAGTACAGGGAGGGAATACTGGCTACACCTTC CASSQVQGGNTGYTF
TRBJ1-1 many TRBV27 TRBD1 TGTGCCAGCAGTTTATCTGGGACAGGCCCTGAAGCTTTCTTT CASSLSGTGPEAFF
TRBJ1-1 . TRBV5-1 TRBD1 TGCGCCAGCAGCCCCGGGACAGGGGGCGCGGGGGCTTTCTTT CASSPGTGGAGAFF
TRBJ2-3 . TRBV2 . TGTGCCAGCAGACGTAGCACAGATACGCAGTATTTT CASRRSTDTQYF
TRBJ2-2 . TRBV15 . TGTGCCACCACCCCGGGAAGGAGATGGACCGGGGAGCTGTTTTTT CATTPGRRWTGELFF
TRBJ2-7 . TRBV20-1 TRBD2 TGCAGTGCTACCCGGACTAGCGGGAGGGACTACGAGCAGTACTTC CSATRTSGRDYEQYF
TRBJ2-7 . TRBV10-3 TRBD1 TGTGCCATCAACCGGGACAGGGGGACCTACGAGCAGTACTTC CAINRDRGTYEQYF
TRBJ2-7 . TRBV10-3 . TGTGCCATCAGTGAGAGCAATGCGTGGGAGCAGTACTTC CAISESNAWEQYF
TRBJ2-7 many TRBV6-5 . TGTGCCAGCAGTGCTCAGGGTGTCTACGAGCAGTACTTC CASSAQGVYEQYF
TRBJ1-6 many TRBV6-1 . TGTGCCAGCATTTGGAGCTCCTATAATTCACCCCTCCACTTT CASIWSSYNSPLHF
TRBJ1-3 large TRBV11-2 . TGTGCCAGCAGCTTAGTCCTCTCCTGGGGAGCTGGAAACACCATATATTTT CASSLVLSWGAGNTIYF
TRBJ1-4 many TRBV9 . TGTGCCAGCAGCGTTGAGACGGGCGGTGAAAAACTGTTTTTT CASSVETGGEKLFF
TRBJ2-1 . TRBV19 TRBD2 TGTGCCAGTAGTATCCTAGCGGGAGTCAACAATGAGCAGTTCTTC CASSILAGVNNEQFF
TRBJ1-1 many TRBV5-1 . TGCGCCAGCAGCTTGGCGGGGGGATCGGGTACTGAAGCTTTCTTT CASSLAGGSGTEAFF
TRBJ1-1 . TRBV2 . TGTGCCAGAGGGTACAGGGCAGACATGAACACTGAAGCTTTCTTT CARGYRADMNTEAFF
TRBJ1-5 many TRBV5-6 . TGTGCCAGCAGCTTGGGAGGTTTGGGGAGCAATCAGCCCCAGCATTTT CASSLGGLGSNQPQHF
TRBJ2-7 many TRBV20-1 . TGCAGTGCCCCTCCAACCAGGAGCTCCTACGAGCAGTACTTC CSAPPTRSSYEQYF
TRBJ1-2 . TRBV20-1 TRBD1 TGCAGTTCCTCCGGACAGGGGCCCGGCTACATCTTC CSSSGQGPGYIF
TRBJ2-5 many TRBV15 . TGTGCCACCAGCAGAGATCGAGGGGCTGGAGAGACCCAGTACTTC CATSRDRGAGETQYF
TRBJ1-2 many TRBV27 . TGTGCCAGCAGTCGGGGGGGGAACTATGGCTACACCTTC CASSRGGNYGYTF
TRBJ2-1 . TRBV12-3/TRBV12-4 TRBD2 TGCGCCAGCGGGGTTTCACTAGCGGACAATGAGCAGTTCTTC CASGVSLADNEQFF
TRBJ1-2 . TRBV20-1 TRBD1 TGCAGTGCTAGAGGGGGACAGGGGGCCTATGGCTACACCTTC CSARGGQGAYGYTF
TRBJ1-2 . TRBV20-1 . TGCAGTGCTAGACTAGGGGATCGTGGCTACACCTTC CSARLGDRGYTF
TRBJ1-1 . TRBV14 TRBD1 TGTGCCAGCAGCCAAGATTCCGGGACAGGGGGCGTCGGGAAGAACACTGAAGCTTTCTTT CASSQDSGTGGVGKNTEAFF